This entry describes one TCR beta chain. Its antigen remains unknown. The sample comes from a study of T cell responses to AZD1222 COVID-19 vaccine. Study findings and constraints: Reports say nearly half of spike-specific TCRs go after unmutated variant regions.

V lost 6 bases to trimming and J lost 2 bases, with 14 bases between them. The CDR3 has 14 residues. Germline values: CDR1 MDHEN, CDR2 SYDVKM. The method was immunoSEQ multiplex PCR; TCRdb's version includes in-frame clones alone and lacks a portion of them. The repertoire holds 250,000 to 300,000 clones, with 85% to 95% as singletons. This specimen was peripheral blood, taken 28 days after the second AZD1222 dose. The chain couples TRBV28 to TRBJ2-7, with a weak D call TRBD2 (5 bases). The clonotype comes from an adult who received the AZD1222 COVID-19 vaccine. The CDR3 region is CASRPASHPYEQYF. In DNA form, the CDR3 reads TGTGCCAGCAGGCCGGCTAGCCATCCCTACGAGCAGTACTTC. The variable domain in full, with the rest retrieved from reference TRBV28 and TRBJ2-7, is DVKVTQSSRYLVKRTGEKVFLECVQDMDHENMFWYRQDPGLGLRLIYFSYDVKMKEKGDIPEGYSVSREKKERFSLILESASTNQTSMYLCASRPASHPYEQYFGPGTRLTVT.